Below, 24 T cell receptor beta chains from the same sample are listed, as sequenced in a study of blood T cells in healthy people across ages. Then a second PCR, running about 7 to 11 cycles, was carried out with a sample-barcoded 5' primer and a J-beta primer mix. TCRdb independently ran MiXCR on the 5' RACE reads; one entry per CDR3 protein. The sample holds roughly 680,000 distinct CDR3 sequences, around 45% seen once. Sequenced input: blood. These TCRs come from a woman aged 60-70 years in good health.

The chain employs TRBV4-3 and TRBJ2-2, with D unresolved. CDR3 length: 15 residues. Trimming shortened V by 0 bases and J by 1 base, and 6 bases separated the two germline ends. In germline, CDR1 is LGHNA, CDR2 YSLEER. CDR3 DNA sequence: TGCGCCAGCAGCCAAGAAGTAGGGAACACCGGGGAGCTGTTTTTT. The encoded protein is CASSQEVGNTGELFF.

The J gene is TRBJ1-2, the V gene TRBV20-1, with D unclear. This CDR3 comprises 16 residues. The V end lost 3 bases, the J end lost 2 bases, and 19 bases lay between the germline ends. Per germline, CDR1 DFQATT and CDR2 SNEGSKA (reference sequence). CDR3: CSARVLNGQENYGYTF. The CDR3, as DNA: TGCAGTGCTAGGGTTCTGAATGGGCAGGAAAACTATGGCTACACCTTC.

The V and J genes are TRBV9 and TRBJ1-2; 7 nucleotides match TRBD1. The CDR3 length is 14 residues. The germline gives CDR1 SGDLS, CDR2 YYNGEE. Trimming removed 0 bases from V and 8 bases from J; junction bases left unmatched: 7. The CDR3 region is CASSVGNRGEGYTF. The DNA of the CDR3 is TGTGCCAGCAGCGTAGGGAACAGGGGAGAGGGCTACACCTTC.

The chain uses TRBV7-2 and TRBJ1-2; D not resolved. V dropped 3 bases and J dropped 1 base, with 9 bases sitting between them. The CDR3 contains 14 residues. The germline CDR1 and CDR2 sequences are SGHTA and FQGNSA. The CDR3: CASSFARNNYGYTF. The CDR3 nucleotides are TGTGCCAGCAGCTTCGCGAGAAATAACTATGGCTACACCTTC.

In its sample, this clonotype was seen many times. The rearrangement links TRBV3-1 to TRBJ1-2; 8 bases map to TRBD1. This CDR3 has 15 amino acids. V trimming: 2 bases; J trimming: 6 bases; junction bases outside the gene matches: 8. CDR1 and CDR2 from the germline V gene are LGHDT and YNNKEL (reference sequence). The CDR3 loop is CASSQTWTGIHGYTF. The CDR3 DNA is TGTGCCAGCAGCCAAACCTGGACAGGGATCCATGGCTACACCTTC.

V is TRBV9 and J is TRBJ2-5, with unresolved D. The CDR3 totals 14 residues. Trimming left V 0 bases short and J 1 base short, with 7 bases between. CDR1 and CDR2 (germline): SGDLS, YYNGEE. CDR3 sequence reads: CASSVDGVQETQYF. CDR3 coding DNA: TGTGCCAGCAGCGTAGACGGAGTCCAAGAGACCCAGTACTTC.

The count of this clonotype is one. This sequence may be a read error, since a much larger clone differs from it by one base. The chain is built from TRBV4-3 and TRBJ2-3; D gene uncertain. V was shortened by 0 bases and J by 4 bases, with 11 bases between the two germline ends. Germline CDR1 and CDR2: LGHNA and YSLEER. The CDR3 contains 15 residues. CDR3 loop: CASSQDWKGSDTQYF. CDR3 coding DNA: TGCGCCAGCAGCCAAGATTGGAAGGGTTCAGATACGCAGTATTTT.

This clonotype was detected only a few times. The V and J genes are TRBV7-2 and TRBJ2-4; D is undetermined. Deletions cut 3 bases from V and 6 bases from J, with 9 bases between. The CDR3 is 13 amino acids. Germline lookup yields CDR1 SGHTA and CDR2 FQGNSA. This CDR3 is CASSLGSRNIQYF. The CDR3 nucleotides read TGTGCCAGCAGCTTGGGGTCGAGAAACATTCAGTACTTC.

This chain uses TRBV6-6 with TRBJ1-4, with a possible D match to TRBD1 (5 bases). The germline V and J ends were trimmed by 7 bases and 7 bases, with 13 bases remaining between them. Looked up from germline, CDR1 is MNHNY and CDR2 is SVGAGI (reference sequence). CDR3 length: 13 amino acids. DNA of the CDR3: TGTGCCAGCATGCGGCAGGGCGGTGAAAAACTGTTTTTT. Translating it yields CASMRQGGEKLFF.

This clonotype was counted a single time. The chain carries TRBV20-1 and TRBJ1-1, with D uncertain. The CDR3 runs to 12 residues. Looked up from germline, CDR1 is DFQATT and CDR2 is SNEGSKA (reference sequence). The V gene lost 1 base and the J gene lost 6 bases, with 9 bases spanning the gap. This CDR3 is CSARGVFAEAFF. The CDR3 DNA reads TGCAGTGCTAGAGGGGTGTTCGCTGAAGCTTTCTTT.

This clonotype occurred many times. The V and J genes are TRBV2 and TRBJ2-5; the D gene is possibly TRBD1 (5 bases). The CDR3 has 12 residues. CDR1 and CDR2 (germline): SNHLY, FYNNEI. The V gene lost 5 bases and the J gene lost 2 bases, with 6 bases spanning the gap. The CDR3 nucleotides are TGTGCCAGCAGTAGACAGCAAGAGACCCAGTACTTC. Encoded protein: CASSRQQETQYF.

Only a few counts were recorded for this clonotype. This chain joins TRBV3-1 and TRBJ2-1; D is ambiguous. Trimming took 3 bases from V and 0 from J, leaving 6 bases between them. This CDR3 region has 14 residues. Germline CDR1 and CDR2: LGHDT and YNNKEL (reference sequence). The CDR3 nucleotides are TGTGCCAGCAGCCATCTGAGCTCCTACAATGAGCAGTTCTTC. It specifies CASSHLSSYNEQFF.

This clonotype was counted only a few times. This may be a read error, as it is one base from a much larger clone. The chain joins TRBV18 to TRBJ2-5, with unresolved D. Germline loops: CDR1 KGHSH, CDR2 LQKENI. CDR3 length: 12 residues. CDR3 protein: CASAPREETQYF. CDR3 DNA sequence: TGTGCCAGCGCACCACGGGAAGAGACCCAGTACTTC.

In nucleotides, the CDR3 is TGTGCCAGCAGTTCCGGGACAGGGGTTTTTGGCTACACCTTC. It codes for CASSSGTGVFGYTF. The V call is TRBV6-2 or TRBV6-3, the J call TRBJ1-2; 10 nucleotides agree with TRBD1. Looked up from germline, CDR1 is MNHEY and CDR2 is SVGEGT. The CDR3 extends over 14 amino acids. V lost 4 bases, J lost 7 bases, and 6 bases stayed unmatched.

This clonotype was found many times. The J gene is TRBJ2-5, the V gene TRBV4-3; D is possibly TRBD1 or TRBD2 (5 bases each). The CDR3 runs 16 residues. Germline CDR1 and CDR2: LGHNA and YSLEER. Deletions cut 0 bases from V and 6 bases from J, with 17 bases between. Here the CDR3 DNA reads TGCGCCAGCAGCCAAGATCCGGGGACGTTCGGGCAGACCCAGTACTTC. This sequence encodes CASSQDPGTFGQTQYF.

The rearrangement uses TRBV20-1 and TRBJ2-7; tentatively, D is TRBD1 or TRBD2 (5 bases each). CDR3 length: 14 residues. V lost 5 bases and J 0 bases, leaving 14 bases between the germline ends. Germline V gene lookup returns CDR1 DFQATT and CDR2 SNEGSKA (reference sequence). The CDR3 sequence is CSAPGTFSSYEQYF. The CDR3 DNA reads TGCAGTGCTCCCGGGACGTTTAGCTCCTACGAGCAGTACTTC.

This clonotype was found a few times. The rearrangement joins TRBV7-9 to TRBJ2-3; D uncertain. The CDR3 extends over 16 amino acids. V gave up 6 bases and J gave up 0 bases, with 16 bases separating them. Germline V lookup: CDR1 SEHNR, CDR2 FQNEAQ (reference sequence). CDR3 sequence reads: CASRDSPGTSTDTQYF. The CDR3, as DNA: TGTGCCAGCAGAGACTCCCCAGGAACTAGCACAGATACGCAGTATTTT.

The sample holds a few counts of this clonotype. The J gene is TRBJ2-7, the V gene TRBV18; the match to TRBD1 covers 7 bases. This CDR3 contains 15 residues. With V trimmed by 3 bases and J by 5 bases, 10 bases remained unmatched. Germline CDR1 KGHSH, CDR2 LQKENI. The CDR3 loop reads CASSPGQGVANEQYF. CDR3 sequence (DNA): TGTGCCAGCTCACCGGGGCAGGGGGTGGCCAACGAGCAGTACTTC.

This clonotype was found a few times. The CDR3 DNA follows: TGTGCCACCAGTTTCGGGACAGGCACAGATACGCAGTATTTT. This translates into CATSFGTGTDTQYF. The chain carries TRBV24-1 and TRBJ2-3, with 7 positions matching TRBD1. Germline V CDR1 and CDR2: KGHDR, SFDVKD. Trimming at V came to 6 bases and at J to 1 base, leaving 3 bases not matched to a gene. The CDR3 covers 14 residues.

In regard to this clonotype: A much larger clone lies a single base off, so this may be a read error. This sequence joins TRBV25-1 and TRBJ2-7; either TRBD1 or TRBD2 may fit D (5 bases each). V was clipped by 5 bases and J by 0 bases, with 14 bases between them. The V gene's germline CDR1 is MGHDK and CDR2 SYGVNS. The CDR3 is 15 amino acids. The CDR3 nucleotides are TGTGCCAGCAGTTCCCGGGACGGAACCTCCTACGAGCAGTACTTC. This encodes CASSSRDGTSYEQYF.

This clonotype was detected once. The chain couples TRBV30 to TRBJ2-2; D not resolved. Germline V lookup: CDR1 GTSNPN, CDR2 SVGIG (reference sequence). The CDR3 covers 17 residues. Trimming cost V 2 bases and J 6 bases, with 22 bases left between them. The CDR3 bases are TGTGCCTGGAGTAGCCTCCTTCCCGTGCCCGGGTCCGGGGAGCTGTTTTTT. This encodes CAWSSLLPVPGSGELFF.

Only a few counts were recorded for this clonotype. This rearrangement joins TRBV28 to TRBJ2-1; maybe TRBD2 (7 bases). Per the germline V gene, CDR1 is MDHEN and CDR2 is SYDVKM. The CDR3 length is 11 residues. The V gene lost 3 bases and the J gene lost 13 bases, with 10 bases spanning the gap. Here the CDR3 reads CASSFGGTQFF. As DNA, the CDR3 is TGTGCCAGCAGTTTCGGGGGGACACAGTTCTTC. The full variable domain, its missing parts supplied by reference TRBV28 and TRBJ2-1, is DVKVTQSSRYLVKRTGEKVFLECVQDMDHENMFWYRQDPGLGLRLIYFSYDVKMKEKGDIPEGYSVSREKKERFSLILESASTNQTSMYLCASSFGGTQFFGPGTRLTVL.

This chain uses TRBV28 with TRBJ1-1, with 7 bases that match TRBD1. Germline V gives CDR1 MDHEN, CDR2 SYDVKM. V lost 5 bases and J lost 1; bases outside the gene matches: 7. This CDR3 contains 15 residues. Here the CDR3 reads CASSLRQGENTEAFF. The CDR3 DNA reads TGTGCCAGCAGTCTCCGACAGGGCGAGAACACTGAAGCTTTCTTT. The complete variable domain, with remaining parts taken from reference TRBV28 and TRBJ1-1, reads DVKVTQSSRYLVKRTGEKVFLECVQDMDHENMFWYRQDPGLGLRLIYFSYDVKMKEKGDIPEGYSVSREKKERFSLILESASTNQTSMYLCASSLRQGENTEAFFGQGTRLTVV.

In this sample, this clonotype turned up many times. The chain has TRBV5-6 and TRBJ2-7; 8 bases agree with TRBD1. Germline V gene data show CDR1 as SGHDT and CDR2 as YYEEEE. The ends lost 6 bases at V and 4 bases at J; junction bases unmatched: 21. This CDR3 has 18 residues. Written as DNA, the CDR3 is TGTGCCAGCACCGCAACAGGGGGAATTAGGCGAGGGGCTTACGAGCAGTACTTC. The encoded protein is CASTATGGIRRGAYEQYF. Combining the CDR3 with reference TRBV5-6 and TRBJ2-7 gives the whole variable domain DAGVTQSPTHLIKTRGQQVTLRCSPKSGHDTVSWYQQALGQGPQFIFQYYEEEERQRGNFPDRFSGHQFPNYSSELNVNALLLGDSALYLCASTATGGIRRGAYEQYFGPGTRLTVT.